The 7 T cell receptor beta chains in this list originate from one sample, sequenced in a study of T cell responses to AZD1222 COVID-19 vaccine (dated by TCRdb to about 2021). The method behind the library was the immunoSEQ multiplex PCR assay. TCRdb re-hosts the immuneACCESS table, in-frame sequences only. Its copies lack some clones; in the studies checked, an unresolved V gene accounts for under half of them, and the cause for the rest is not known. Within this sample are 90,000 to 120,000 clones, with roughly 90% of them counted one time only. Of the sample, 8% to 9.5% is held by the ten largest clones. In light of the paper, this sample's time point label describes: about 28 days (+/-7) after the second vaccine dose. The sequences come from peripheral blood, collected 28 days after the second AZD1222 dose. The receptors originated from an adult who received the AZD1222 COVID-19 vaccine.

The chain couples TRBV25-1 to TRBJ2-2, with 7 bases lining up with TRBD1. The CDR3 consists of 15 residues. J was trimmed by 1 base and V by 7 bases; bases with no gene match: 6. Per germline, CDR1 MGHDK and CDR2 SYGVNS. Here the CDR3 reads CASTPDRKNTGELFF. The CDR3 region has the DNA TGTGCCAGCACTCCGGACAGGAAGAACACCGGGGAGCTGTTTTTT.

CDR3 in amino acids: CASSLALQEETQYF. DNA for the CDR3: TGTGCCAGCAGCTTAGCGCTACAAGAAGAGACCCAGTACTTC. The chain has TRBV7-9 and TRBJ2-5, with no clear D. Germline values: CDR1 SEHNR, CDR2 FQNEAQ (reference sequence). The CDR3 contains 14 residues. Deletions cut 0 bases from V and 3 bases from J, with 8 bases between.

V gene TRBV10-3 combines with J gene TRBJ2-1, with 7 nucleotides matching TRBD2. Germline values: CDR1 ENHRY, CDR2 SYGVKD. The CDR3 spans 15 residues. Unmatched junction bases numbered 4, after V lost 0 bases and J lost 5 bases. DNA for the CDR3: TGTGCCATCAGTGAGTCTGAGCGGGGTAACAATGAGCAGTTCTTC. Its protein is CAISESERGNNEQFF.

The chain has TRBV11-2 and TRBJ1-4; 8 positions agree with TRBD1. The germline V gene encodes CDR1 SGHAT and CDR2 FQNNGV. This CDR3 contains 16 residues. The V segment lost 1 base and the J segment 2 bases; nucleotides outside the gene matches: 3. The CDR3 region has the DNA TGTGCCAGCAGCTTAGGGACAGGGCCGACTAATGAAAAACTGTTTTTT. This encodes CASSLGTGPTNEKLFF.

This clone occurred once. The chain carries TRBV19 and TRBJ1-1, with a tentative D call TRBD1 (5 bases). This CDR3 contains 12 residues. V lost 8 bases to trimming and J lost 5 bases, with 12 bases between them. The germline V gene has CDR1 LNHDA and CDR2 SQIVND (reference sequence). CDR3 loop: CASQNRRTEAFF. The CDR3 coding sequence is TGTGCCAGTCAGAACAGGAGGACTGAAGCTTTCTTT.

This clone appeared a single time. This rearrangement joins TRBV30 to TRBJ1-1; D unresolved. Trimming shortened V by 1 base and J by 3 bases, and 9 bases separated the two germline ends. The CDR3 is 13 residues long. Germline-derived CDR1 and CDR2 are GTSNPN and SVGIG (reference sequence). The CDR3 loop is CAWSEGADTEAFF. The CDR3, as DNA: TGTGCCTGGAGTGAGGGTGCGGACACTGAAGCTTTCTTT. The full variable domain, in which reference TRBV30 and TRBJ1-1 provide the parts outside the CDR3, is SQTIHQWPATLVQPVGSPLSLECTVEGTSNPNLYWYRQAAGRGLQLLFYSVGIGQISSEVPQNLSASRPQDRQFILSSKKLLLSDSGFYLCAWSEGADTEAFFGQGTRLTVV.

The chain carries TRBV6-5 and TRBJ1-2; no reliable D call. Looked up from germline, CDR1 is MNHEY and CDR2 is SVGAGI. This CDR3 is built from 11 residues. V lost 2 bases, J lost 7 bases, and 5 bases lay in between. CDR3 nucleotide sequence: TGTGCCAGCAGTTACAAAGGTGGCTACACCTTC. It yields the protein CASSYKGGYTF.